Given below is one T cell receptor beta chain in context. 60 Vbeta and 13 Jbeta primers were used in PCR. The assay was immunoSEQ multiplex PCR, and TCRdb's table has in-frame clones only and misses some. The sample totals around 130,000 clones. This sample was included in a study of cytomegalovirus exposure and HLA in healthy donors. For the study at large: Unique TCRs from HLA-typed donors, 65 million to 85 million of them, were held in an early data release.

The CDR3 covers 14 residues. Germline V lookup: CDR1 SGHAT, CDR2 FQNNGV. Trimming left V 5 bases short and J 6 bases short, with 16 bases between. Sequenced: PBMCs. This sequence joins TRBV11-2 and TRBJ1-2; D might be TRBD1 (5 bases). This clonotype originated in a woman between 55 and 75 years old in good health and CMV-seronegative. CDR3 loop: CASSLGGGRDGYTF. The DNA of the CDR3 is TGTGCCAGCAGCCTCGGGGGGGGTAGGGATGGCTACACCTTC.